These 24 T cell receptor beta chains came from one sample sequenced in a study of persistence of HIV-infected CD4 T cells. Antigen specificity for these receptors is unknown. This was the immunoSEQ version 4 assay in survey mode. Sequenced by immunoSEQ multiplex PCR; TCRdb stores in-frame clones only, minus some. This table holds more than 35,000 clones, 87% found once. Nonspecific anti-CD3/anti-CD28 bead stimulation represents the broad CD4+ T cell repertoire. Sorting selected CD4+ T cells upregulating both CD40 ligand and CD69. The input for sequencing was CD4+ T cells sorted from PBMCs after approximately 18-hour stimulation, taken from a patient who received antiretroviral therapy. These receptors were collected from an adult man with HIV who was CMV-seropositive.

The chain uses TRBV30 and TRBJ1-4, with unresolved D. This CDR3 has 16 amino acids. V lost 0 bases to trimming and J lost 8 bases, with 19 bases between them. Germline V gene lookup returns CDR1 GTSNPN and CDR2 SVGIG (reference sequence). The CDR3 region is CAWSVRRVGKNEKLFF. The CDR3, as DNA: TGTGCCTGGAGTGTACGAAGAGTAGGGAAGAACGAAAAACTGTTTTTT.

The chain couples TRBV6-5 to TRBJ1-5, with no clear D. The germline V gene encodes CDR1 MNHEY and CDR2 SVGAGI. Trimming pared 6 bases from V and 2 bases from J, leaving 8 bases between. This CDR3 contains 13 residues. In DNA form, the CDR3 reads TGTGCCAGCAGCCTAGTAGGCAATCAGCCCCAGCATTTT. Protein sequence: CASSLVGNQPQHF.

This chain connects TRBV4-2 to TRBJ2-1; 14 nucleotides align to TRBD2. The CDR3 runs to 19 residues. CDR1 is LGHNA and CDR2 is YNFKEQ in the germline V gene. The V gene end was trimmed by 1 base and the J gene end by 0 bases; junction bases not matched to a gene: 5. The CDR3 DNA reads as TGTGCCAGCAGCCAAGGGACTAGCGGGGGGCCGAGCTCCTACAATGAGCAGTTCTTC. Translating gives CASSQGTSGGPSSYNEQFF.

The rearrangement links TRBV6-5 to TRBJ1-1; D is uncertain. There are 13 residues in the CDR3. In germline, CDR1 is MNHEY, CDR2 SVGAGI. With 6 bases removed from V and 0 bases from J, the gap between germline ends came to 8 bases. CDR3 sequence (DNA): TGTGCCAGCAGACACCTCATGAACACTGAAGCTTTCTTT. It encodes CASRHLMNTEAFF.

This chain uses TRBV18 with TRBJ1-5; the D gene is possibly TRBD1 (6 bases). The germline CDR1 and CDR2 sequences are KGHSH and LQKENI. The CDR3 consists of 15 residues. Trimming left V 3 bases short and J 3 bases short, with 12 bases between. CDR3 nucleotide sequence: TGTGCCAGCTCACCTGCTCAGGGGAACAATCAGCCCCAGCATTTT. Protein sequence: CASSPAQGNNQPQHF.

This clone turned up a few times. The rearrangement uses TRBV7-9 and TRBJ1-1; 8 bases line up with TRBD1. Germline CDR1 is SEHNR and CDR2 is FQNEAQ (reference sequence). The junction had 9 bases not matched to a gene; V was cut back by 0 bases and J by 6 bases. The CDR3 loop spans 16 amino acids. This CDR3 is CASSLARTGSIAEAFF. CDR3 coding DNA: TGTGCCAGCAGCTTAGCTAGGACAGGGAGTATCGCTGAAGCTTTCTTT.

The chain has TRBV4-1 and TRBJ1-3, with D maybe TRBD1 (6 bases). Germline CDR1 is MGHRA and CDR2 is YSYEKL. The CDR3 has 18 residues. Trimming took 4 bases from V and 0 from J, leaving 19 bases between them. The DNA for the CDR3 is TGCGCCAGCAGCCCCTTCCTGGGGGGCTTCCGCTCTGGAAACACCATATATTTT. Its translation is CASSPFLGGFRSGNTIYF.

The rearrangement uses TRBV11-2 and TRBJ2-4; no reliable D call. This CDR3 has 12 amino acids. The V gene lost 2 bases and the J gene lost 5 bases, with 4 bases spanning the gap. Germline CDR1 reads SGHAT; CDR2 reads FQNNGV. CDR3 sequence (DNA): TGTGCCAGCAGCTTAAGCGAAAACATTCAGTACTTC. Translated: CASSLSENIQYF.

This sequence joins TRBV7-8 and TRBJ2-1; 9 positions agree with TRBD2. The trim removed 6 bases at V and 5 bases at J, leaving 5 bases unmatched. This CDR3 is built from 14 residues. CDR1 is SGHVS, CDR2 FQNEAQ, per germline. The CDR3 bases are TGTGCCAGCAGGAGCCTAGCGGGGAACAATGAGCAGTTCTTC. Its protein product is CASRSLAGNNEQFF.

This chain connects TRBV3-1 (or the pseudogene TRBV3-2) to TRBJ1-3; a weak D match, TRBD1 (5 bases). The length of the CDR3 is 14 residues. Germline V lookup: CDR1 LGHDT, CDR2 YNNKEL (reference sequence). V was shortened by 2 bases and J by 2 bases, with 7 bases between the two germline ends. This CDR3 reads CASSQRGTGNTIYF. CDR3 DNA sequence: TGTGCCAGCAGCCAAAGGGGCACTGGAAACACCATATATTTT.

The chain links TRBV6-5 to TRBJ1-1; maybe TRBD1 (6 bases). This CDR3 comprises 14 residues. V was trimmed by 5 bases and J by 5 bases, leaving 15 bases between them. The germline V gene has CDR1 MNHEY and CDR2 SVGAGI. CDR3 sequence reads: CASSQSSGATEAFF. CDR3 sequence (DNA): TGTGCCAGCAGTCAGAGTTCAGGGGCGACTGAAGCTTTCTTT.

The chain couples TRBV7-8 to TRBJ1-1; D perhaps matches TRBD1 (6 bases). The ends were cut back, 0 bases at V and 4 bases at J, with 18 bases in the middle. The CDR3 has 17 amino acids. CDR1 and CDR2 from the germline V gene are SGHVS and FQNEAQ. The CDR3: CASSLARGRLGSTEAFF. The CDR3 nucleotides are TGTGCCAGCAGCTTAGCCCGGGGGCGCTTGGGGAGCACTGAAGCTTTCTTT.

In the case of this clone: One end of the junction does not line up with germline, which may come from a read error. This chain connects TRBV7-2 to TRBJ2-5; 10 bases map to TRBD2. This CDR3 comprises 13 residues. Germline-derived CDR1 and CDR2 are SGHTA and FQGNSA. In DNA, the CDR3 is TGTGCCAGCAGCCTAGCGGGAGTGGAGACCCAGTACTTC. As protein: CASSLAGVETQYF. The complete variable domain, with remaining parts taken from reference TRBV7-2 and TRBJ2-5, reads GAGVSQSPSNKVTEKGKDVELRCDPISGHTALYWYRQSLGQGLEFLIYFQGNSAPDKSGLPSDRFSAERTGGSVSTLTIQRTQQEDSAVYLCASSLAGVETQYFGPGTRLLVL.

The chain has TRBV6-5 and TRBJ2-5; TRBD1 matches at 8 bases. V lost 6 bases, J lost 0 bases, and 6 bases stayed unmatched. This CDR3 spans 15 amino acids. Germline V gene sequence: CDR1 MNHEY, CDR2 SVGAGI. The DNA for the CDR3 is TGTGCCAGCAGGACAGGGGACCTCAACCAAGAGACCCAGTACTTC. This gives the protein CASRTGDLNQETQYF.

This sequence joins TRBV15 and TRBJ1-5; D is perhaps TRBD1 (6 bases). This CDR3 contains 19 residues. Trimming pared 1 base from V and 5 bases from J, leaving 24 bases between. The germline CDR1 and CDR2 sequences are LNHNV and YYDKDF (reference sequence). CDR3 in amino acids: CATSRANPFGGTWDQPQHF. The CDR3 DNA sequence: TGTGCCACCAGCAGAGCTAATCCCTTCGGGGGCACATGGGATCAGCCCCAGCATTTT.

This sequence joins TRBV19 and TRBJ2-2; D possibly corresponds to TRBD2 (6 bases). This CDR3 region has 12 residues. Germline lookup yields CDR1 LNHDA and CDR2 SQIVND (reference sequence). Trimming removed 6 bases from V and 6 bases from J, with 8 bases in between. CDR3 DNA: TGTGCCAGTAGGGGGGACTCCGGGGAGCTGTTTTTT. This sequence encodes CASRGDSGELFF.

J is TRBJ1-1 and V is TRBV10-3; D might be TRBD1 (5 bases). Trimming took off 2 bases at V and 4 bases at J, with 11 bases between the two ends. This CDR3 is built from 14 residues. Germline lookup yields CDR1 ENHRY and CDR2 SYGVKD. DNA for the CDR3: TGTGCCATCAGTGAGCGGCAGGGAGGCACTGAAGCTTTCTTT. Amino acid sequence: CAISERQGGTEAFF.

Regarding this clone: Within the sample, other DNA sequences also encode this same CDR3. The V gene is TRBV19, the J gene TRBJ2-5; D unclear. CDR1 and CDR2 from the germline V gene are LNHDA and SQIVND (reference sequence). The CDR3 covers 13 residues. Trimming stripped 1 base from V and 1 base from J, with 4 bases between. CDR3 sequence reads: CASSIGRQETQYF. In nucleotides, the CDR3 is TGTGCCAGTAGTATAGGACGCCAAGAGACCCAGTACTTC.

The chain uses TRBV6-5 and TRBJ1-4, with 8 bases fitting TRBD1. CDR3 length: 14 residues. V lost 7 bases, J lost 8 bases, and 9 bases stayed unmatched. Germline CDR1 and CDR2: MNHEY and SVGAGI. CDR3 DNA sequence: TGTGCCAGCATCAAGGACAGGGTACGGGAAAAACTGTTTTTT. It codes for CASIKDRVREKLFF.

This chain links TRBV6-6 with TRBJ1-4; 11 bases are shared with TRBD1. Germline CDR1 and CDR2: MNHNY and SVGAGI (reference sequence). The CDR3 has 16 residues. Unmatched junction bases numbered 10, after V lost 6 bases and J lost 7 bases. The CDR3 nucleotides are TGTGCCAGCAGACCAGCGGACAGGGGGCGGGGTGAAAAACTGTTTTTT. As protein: CASRPADRGRGEKLFF.

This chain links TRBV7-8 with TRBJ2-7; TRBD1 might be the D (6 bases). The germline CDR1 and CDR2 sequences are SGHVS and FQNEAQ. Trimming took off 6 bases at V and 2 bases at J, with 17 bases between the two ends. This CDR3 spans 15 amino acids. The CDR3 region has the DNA TGTGCCAGCAGTCGTACAGGGAGCCTAACCTACGAGCAGTACTTC. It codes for CASSRTGSLTYEQYF.

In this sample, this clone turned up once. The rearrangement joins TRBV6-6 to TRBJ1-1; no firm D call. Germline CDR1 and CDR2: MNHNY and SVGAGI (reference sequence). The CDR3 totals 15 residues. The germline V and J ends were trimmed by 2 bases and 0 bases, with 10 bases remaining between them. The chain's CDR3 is CASSYRRSLNTEAFF. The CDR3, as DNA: TGTGCCAGCAGTTACCGCAGGAGCCTGAACACTGAAGCTTTCTTT.

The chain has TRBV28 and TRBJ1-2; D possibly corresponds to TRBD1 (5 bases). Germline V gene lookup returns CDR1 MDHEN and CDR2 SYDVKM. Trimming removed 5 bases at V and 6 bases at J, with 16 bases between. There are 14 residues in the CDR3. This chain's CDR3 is CASSPPTDTNGYTF. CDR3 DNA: TGTGCCAGCAGTCCCCCGACAGATACAAATGGCTACACCTTC.

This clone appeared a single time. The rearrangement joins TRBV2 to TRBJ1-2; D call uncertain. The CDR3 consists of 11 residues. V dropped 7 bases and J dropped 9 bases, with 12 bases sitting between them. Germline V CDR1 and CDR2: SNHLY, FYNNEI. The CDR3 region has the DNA TGTGCCAGCACTAATCCGAGGAGCTACACCTTC. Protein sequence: CASTNPRSYTF.